These 5 T cell receptor beta chains came from one sample sequenced in a study of CD8+ T cells in alopecia areata. The treatment: oral pan-JAK inhibitor, 5-10 mg twice daily. The authors extracted RNA and reverse transcribed it into cDNA as the sequencing template. Only in-frame clones appear in the TCRdb table, and some are missing; sequencing was by immunoSEQ multiplex PCR. This table holds 75,000 to 100,000 clones, just over 70% found once. Sequencing was performed on CD8+ T cells sorted from blood, taken at week 44, from a patient treated with tofacitinib. All receptors come from a human donor with alopecia areata.

This clone was counted a few times. The chain employs TRBV15 and TRBJ2-2; possibly TRBD2 for D (6 bases). Trimming cost V 5 bases and J 7 bases, with 17 bases left between them. CDR1 is LNHNV, CDR2 YYDKDF, per germline (reference sequence). CDR3 length equals 15 residues. The chain's CDR3 is CATSLYRDFNGELFF. In DNA, the CDR3 is TGTGCCACCAGCCTTTACCGGGACTTTAACGGGGAGCTGTTTTTT.

J is TRBJ1-5 and V is TRBV7-8; D unclear. Germline values: CDR1 SGHVS, CDR2 FQNEAQ. Deletions cut 3 bases from V and 1 base from J, with 7 bases between. There are 14 residues in the CDR3. The CDR3 DNA follows: TGTGCCAGCAGCTTGTATGCAAGCAATCAGCCCCAGCATTTT. Translating it yields CASSLYASNQPQHF.

The chain links TRBV29-1 to TRBJ1-2; D is undetermined. Between the trimmed V and J ends, which lost 5 bases and 3 bases, there was a span of 7 bases. The germline V gene encodes CDR1 SQVTM and CDR2 ANQGSEA. The CDR3 totals 11 residues. The CDR3 nucleotides read TGCAGCGTTACGACGGACTATGGCTACACCTTC. It codes for CSVTTDYGYTF.

The chain combines TRBV9 with TRBJ2-3, with 7 bases fitting TRBD2. This CDR3 has 16 residues. The V and J ends lost 0 bases and 1 base, in that order; junction bases with no gene match: 5. Germline V gives CDR1 SGDLS, CDR2 YYNGEE. The CDR3 region has the DNA TGTGCCAGCAGCGTAGAGCCTAGCGGACGCACAGATACGCAGTATTTT. Translating gives CASSVEPSGRTDTQYF.

The rearrangement joins TRBV30 to TRBJ1-4; TRBD1 matches 10 bases. The CDR3 has 14 residues. CDR1 and CDR2 from the germline V gene are GTSNPN and SVGIG (reference sequence). V shed 2 bases and J 5 bases; nucleotides not matched to a gene: 2. CDR3 loop: CAWSWDRGNEKLFF. In nucleotides, the CDR3 is TGTGCCTGGAGTTGGGACAGGGGAAATGAAAAACTGTTTTTT.